This T cell receptor (beta chain) was sequenced during a study of T cell responses to AZD1222 COVID-19 vaccine. Study-level findings and limits: Spike-specific TCR repertoires showed rising breadth and depth after two AZD1222 doses.

The CDR3 has 11 amino acids. Between the trimmed V and J ends, which lost 7 bases and 11 bases, there was a span of 14 bases. CDR1 is MNHEY, CDR2 SVGAGI, per germline. Assay used: immunoSEQ multiplex PCR; TCRdb lists only in-frame clones, some missing. Of nearly 110,000 clones listed, around nine tenths are singletons. This clone is labeled as medium-sized (0.01 to 0.1%). Its antigen is unknown. This TCR came from an adult who received the AZD1222 COVID-19 vaccine. The chain links TRBV6-5 to TRBJ1-1; D call uncertain. Sequencing used peripheral blood, obtained 28 days after the second AZD1222 dose. The CDR3 reads CASKTSTRAFF. The CDR3 nucleotides read TGTGCCAGCAAAACTTCCACCCGGGCTTTCTTT.